The clone carrying this T cell receptor (beta chain) has more than one count but fewer than ten. The sample is drawn from a study of blood T cell repertoires in COVID-19. Whole-study context: Some COVID-19 samples were acute and others convalescent; all came from the United States, Italy and Spain.

Original methodology: For nucleated cells, counts were estimated from reference gene primer amplification. The assay was immunoSEQ multiplex PCR, and TCRdb's table has in-frame clones only and misses some. Clone size and V and J calls were adopted from that table, with D and trimming inferred from the DNA. The sample yields 250,000 to 400,000 clones, 90% seen once. The CDR3 is 15 residues long. The germline V gene has CDR1 SGHTA and CDR2 FQGNSA. The V segment lost 0 bases and the J segment 7 bases; nucleotides outside the gene matches: 6. The sequence came from a woman in her 30s with COVID-19, enrolled during active disease. The material sequenced was peripheral blood. This chain connects TRBV7-2 to TRBJ1-5; the match to TRBD1 covers 7 bases. The CDR3 DNA reads TGTGCCAGCAGCTTAGCGGGACAGACAGGACAGCCCCAGCATTTT. Encoded protein: CASSLAGQTGQPQHF.